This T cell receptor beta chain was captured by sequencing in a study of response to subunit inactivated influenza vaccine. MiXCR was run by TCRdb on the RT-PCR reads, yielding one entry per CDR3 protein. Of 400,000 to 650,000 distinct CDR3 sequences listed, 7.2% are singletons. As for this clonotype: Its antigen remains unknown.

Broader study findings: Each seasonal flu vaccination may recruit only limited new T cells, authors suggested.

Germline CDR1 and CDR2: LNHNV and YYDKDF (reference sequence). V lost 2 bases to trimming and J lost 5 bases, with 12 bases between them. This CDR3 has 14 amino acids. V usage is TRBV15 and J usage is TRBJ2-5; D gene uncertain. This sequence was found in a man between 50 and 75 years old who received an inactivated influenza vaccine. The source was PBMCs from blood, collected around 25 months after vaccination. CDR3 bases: TGTGCCACCAGCAGAAACCTACCGAGGGAGACCCAGTACTTC. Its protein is CATSRNLPRETQYF.